This T cell receptor (beta chain) was identified in a study of identical twins. Broader study findings: Not following the same donors, the study drew its conclusions from cross-sectional statistical analysis. The more abundant beta clonotypes in cord blood had fewer insertions, and memory repertoires did not show this.

Details on this clonotype: Its antigen is unidentified.

All donors were healthy Caucasians. Per the germline V gene, CDR1 is MNHNS and CDR2 is SASEGT. The CDR3 length is 14 residues. V dropped 6 bases and J dropped 13 bases, with 25 bases sitting between them. A universal primer site was created by template switching, with the cDNA bearing unique molecular identifiers. TCRdb independently ran MiXCR on the 5' RACE reads; one entry per CDR3 protein. The profile shows approximately 590,000 distinct CDR3 sequences, roughly 9.5% of them singletons. These data also featured in a second study, about yellow fever vaccine responses in identical twins.

Sequencing was done on a sample of PBMCs. The chain couples TRBV6-1 to TRBJ2-7; D is perhaps TRBD1 or TRBD2 (5 bases each). This clonotype was obtained from a woman younger than 30 in good health. The CDR3, as DNA: TGTGCCAGCAGGAGCCCCGGGACGTCGGCGGTAAGCTACTTC. This translates into CASRSPGTSAVSYF.